Listed below are T cell receptor beta chains from one sample, sequenced in a study of cytomegalovirus exposure and HLA in healthy donors. Assay used: immunoSEQ multiplex PCR; TCRdb lists only in-frame clones, some missing. The table lists approximately 180,000 clones, approximately 70% of them singletons. The source material was PBMCs. Every receptor here comes from a human donor in good health. Each CDR3 is given with its conserved first and last residue. Each record gives: D gene, J gene, clone size, CDR3 length, V gene, CDR3 DNA, CDR3 protein. A D gene is named only where the DNA matches it firmly. Expanded clones get a size class; other rows say once, few or many, or leave the size out.

NA | TRBJ1-6 | once | 14 | TRBV6-1 | TGTGCCATCCGGCGGAGCTCCTATAATTCACCCCTCCACTTT | CAIRRSSYNSPLHF
NA | TRBJ1-2 | once | 14 | TRBV5-1 | TGCGCCAGCAGCTTGGTACAGAACTCCTATGGCTACACCTTC | CASSLVQNSYGYTF
NA | TRBJ2-7 | NA | 15 | TRBV6-5 | TGTGCCAGCAGTCGCGGGGCCATCGGCGGTGGCGAGCAGTACTTC | CASSRGAIGGGEQYF
TRBD2 | TRBJ2-7 | NA | 20 | TRBV13 | TGTGCCAGCAGCTTAGGCCTAGGACTAGCGGGGGCCATAAATCACTACGAGCAGTACTTC | CASSLGLGLAGAINHYEQYF
NA | TRBJ1-2 | large | 13 | TRBV7-8 | TGTGCCAGCAGCTTCGAGGGCGCAGCTGGCTACACCTTC | CASSFEGAAGYTF
TRBD1 | TRBJ1-1 | NA | 15 | TRBV10-1 | TGCGCCAGCACCGCCCGACAGGGGCTGAACACTGAAGCTTTCTTT | CASTARQGLNTEAFF
NA | TRBJ1-6 | NA | 14 | TRBV5-1 | TGCGCCAGCAGGAGGGACTATAATAATTCACCCCTCCACTTT | CASRRDYNNSPLHF
TRBD1 | TRBJ1-2 | NA | 14 | TRBV29-1 | TGCAGCGTTGAAGATGGGGGACAGGGGTATGGCTACACCTTC | CSVEDGGQGYGYTF
NA | TRBJ1-1 | NA | 13 | TRBV15 | TGTGCCACCAGCAGAGATATCCGGGAAGAAGCTTTCTTT | CATSRDIREEAFF
NA | TRBJ2-5 | few | 16 | TRBV5-1 | TGCGCCAGCAGCTTGAGCGCGGGGGCGATAGGGGAGACCCAGTACTTC | CASSLSAGAIGETQYF
NA | TRBJ1-2 | once | 14 | TRBV5-6 | TGTGCCAGCAGCTCGGTGGGAGGGAACTATGGCTACACCTTC | CASSSVGGNYGYTF
NA | TRBJ2-1 | NA | 16 | TRBV4-1 | TGCGCCAGCAGCCAAGGCGCTGTAGTGCGTATCGGTGAGCAGTTCTTC | CASSQGAVVRIGEQFF
NA | TRBJ1-1 | NA | 14 | TRBV19 | TGTGCCAGTAGTATAGGACCGGGGGGGACTGAAGCTTTCTTT | CASSIGPGGTEAFF
TRBD2 | TRBJ2-1 | NA | 14 | TRBV7-9 | TGTGCCAGCGCGGGGACTAGCGCAGTCATAGAGCAGTTCTTC | CASAGTSAVIEQFF
NA | TRBJ1-3 | NA | 16 | TRBV10-3 | TGTGCCATCAGCCGAAGTCGGTCCTCCTCTGGAAACACCATATATTTT | CAISRSRSSSGNTIYF
TRBD1 | TRBJ2-7 | NA | 15 | TRBV15 | TGTGCCACCAGCAGAGGACGGGACAGGGCCTACGAGCAGTACTTC | CATSRGRDRAYEQYF
TRBD1 | TRBJ1-1 | NA | 16 | TRBV11-2 | TGTGCCAGCAGCTTAAATTTCCACAGGGGTTCCACTGAAGCTTTCTTT | CASSLNFHRGSTEAFF
NA | TRBJ1-2 | NA | 18 | TRBV9 | TGTGCCAGCAGCCCCCAAATACTCCGCGGGGACGCAAACTATGGCTACACCTTC | CASSPQILRGDANYGYTF